This T cell receptor (beta chain) appears in the sequencing data of a study of intratumoral heterogeneity in liver cancer. Each tumour sample represents a distinct, spatially separated region of the hepatocellular carcinoma nodule. Before surgical resection, these early-stage hepatocellular carcinoma patients received no treatment. Sampled areas showed no macroscopic necrosis or hemorrhage. Some clones are missing from TCRdb's copy, which holds only in-frame ones; the method was immunoSEQ multiplex PCR. The data hold 6,000 to 7,000 clones, with around 60% observed a single time. Sequences were derived from tumor tissue, sampled before any cancer treatment. The receptor was derived from a man between 65 and 80 years old with hepatocellular carcinoma.

CDR3 DNA: TGTGCCAGCAGTCGTAATCAGGGTTCTGAAGCTTTCTTT. Translation: CASSRNQGSEAFF. The J gene is TRBJ1-1, the V gene TRBV7-9, with D tentatively TRBD1 (5 bases). Per germline, CDR1 SEHNR and CDR2 FQNEAQ (reference sequence). This CDR3 comprises 13 residues. Trimming took off 6 bases at V and 6 bases at J, with 14 bases between the two ends.